This TCR beta chain was sequenced for a study of shared clonotypes between healthy human individuals. Findings of the study overall: The sole specimen, blood, was sampled, and tissue repertoires likely differ.

With regard to this clone: What it recognizes is unknown.

Source study methods: From ImmunoSEQ came sequences covering only the junction and carrying no quality scores, so filtering differed. TCRdb keeps only in-frame clones here, not all; method: immunoSEQ multiplex PCR. The DNA gave D and trimming, while V, J and clone size come from that table. Of 1.5 million to 1.9 million clones in the sample, around 98% were seen once. Trimming pared 7 bases from V and 4 bases from J, leaving 10 bases between. Germline lookup yields CDR1 WSHSY and CDR2 SAAADI. The CDR3 totals 12 residues. The rearrangement links TRBV10-2 to TRBJ2-5; D gene uncertain. The sample was naive CD4+ T cells sorted from blood. Subset defined: CD45RA+ positively selected. The source of this sequence is a man aged 25 to 45 in good health. The CDR3 DNA sequence: TGCGCCAGCAAGGCTACTTCAGAGACCCAGTACTTC. It specifies CASKATSETQYF.